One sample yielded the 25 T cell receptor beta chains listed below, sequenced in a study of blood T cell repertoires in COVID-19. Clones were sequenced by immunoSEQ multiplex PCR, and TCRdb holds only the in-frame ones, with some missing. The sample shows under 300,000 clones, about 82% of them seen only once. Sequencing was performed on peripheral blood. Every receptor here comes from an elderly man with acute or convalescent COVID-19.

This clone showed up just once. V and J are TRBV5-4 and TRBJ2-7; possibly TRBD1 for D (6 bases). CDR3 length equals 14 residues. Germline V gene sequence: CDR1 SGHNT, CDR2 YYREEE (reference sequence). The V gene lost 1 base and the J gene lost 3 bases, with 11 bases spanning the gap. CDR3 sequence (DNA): TGTGCCAGCAGCTTGAAGGACAGCTTCTACGAGCAGTACTTC. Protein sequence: CASSLKDSFYEQYF.

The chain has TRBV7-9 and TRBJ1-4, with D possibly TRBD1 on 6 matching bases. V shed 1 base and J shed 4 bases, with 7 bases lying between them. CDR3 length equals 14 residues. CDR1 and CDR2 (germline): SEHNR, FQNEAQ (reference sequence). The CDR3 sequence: CASSLGTDNEKLFF. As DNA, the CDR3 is TGTGCCAGCAGCTTAGGGACAGATAATGAAAAACTGTTTTTT.

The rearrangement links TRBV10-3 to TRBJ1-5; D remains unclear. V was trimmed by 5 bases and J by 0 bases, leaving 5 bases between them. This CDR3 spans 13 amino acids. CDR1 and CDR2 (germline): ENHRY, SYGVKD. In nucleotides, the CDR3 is TGTGCCATCAGTCTTAGTAGCAATCAGCCCCAGCATTTT. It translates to CAISLSSNQPQHF.

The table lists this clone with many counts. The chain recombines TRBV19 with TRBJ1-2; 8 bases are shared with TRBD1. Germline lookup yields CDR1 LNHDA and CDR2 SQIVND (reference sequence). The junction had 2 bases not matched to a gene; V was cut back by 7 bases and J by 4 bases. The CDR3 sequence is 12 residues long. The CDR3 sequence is CASTGTGYGYTF. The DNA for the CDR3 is TGTGCCAGTACAGGGACAGGCTATGGCTACACCTTC.

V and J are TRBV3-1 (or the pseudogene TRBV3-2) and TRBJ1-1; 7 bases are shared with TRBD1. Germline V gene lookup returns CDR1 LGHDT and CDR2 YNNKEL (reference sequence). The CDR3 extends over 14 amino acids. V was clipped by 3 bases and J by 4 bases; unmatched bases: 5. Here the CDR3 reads CASSHLAGGTEAFF. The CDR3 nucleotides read TGTGCCAGCAGCCACCTTGCAGGGGGCACTGAAGCTTTCTTT.

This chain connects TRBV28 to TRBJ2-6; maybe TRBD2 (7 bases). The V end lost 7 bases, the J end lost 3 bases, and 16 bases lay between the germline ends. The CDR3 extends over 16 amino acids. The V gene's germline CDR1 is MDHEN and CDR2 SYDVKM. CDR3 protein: CASTPAGAGGANVLTF. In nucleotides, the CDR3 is TGTGCCAGCACCCCTGCGGGGGCTGGTGGGGCCAACGTCCTGACTTTC.

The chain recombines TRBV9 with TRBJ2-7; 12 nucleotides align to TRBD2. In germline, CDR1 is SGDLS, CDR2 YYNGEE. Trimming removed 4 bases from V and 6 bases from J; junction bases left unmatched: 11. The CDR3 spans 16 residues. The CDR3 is CASSLGLAGLEGEQYF. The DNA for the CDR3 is TGTGCCAGCAGCCTGGGACTAGCGGGTCTGGAGGGCGAGCAGTACTTC.

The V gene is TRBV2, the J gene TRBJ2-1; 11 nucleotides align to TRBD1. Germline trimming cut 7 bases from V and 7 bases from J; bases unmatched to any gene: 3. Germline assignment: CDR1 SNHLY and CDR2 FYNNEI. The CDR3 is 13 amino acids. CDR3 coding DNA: TGTGCCAGCACTCGGGACAGGGGGAATGAGCAGTTCTTC. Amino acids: CASTRDRGNEQFF.

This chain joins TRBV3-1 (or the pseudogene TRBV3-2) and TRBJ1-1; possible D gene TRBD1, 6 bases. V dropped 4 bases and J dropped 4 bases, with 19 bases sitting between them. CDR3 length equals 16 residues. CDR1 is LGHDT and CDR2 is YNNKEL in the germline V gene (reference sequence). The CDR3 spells CASSLKVAQGGTEAFF. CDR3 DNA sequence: TGTGCCAGCAGCCTCAAAGTAGCACAGGGTGGCACTGAAGCTTTCTTT.

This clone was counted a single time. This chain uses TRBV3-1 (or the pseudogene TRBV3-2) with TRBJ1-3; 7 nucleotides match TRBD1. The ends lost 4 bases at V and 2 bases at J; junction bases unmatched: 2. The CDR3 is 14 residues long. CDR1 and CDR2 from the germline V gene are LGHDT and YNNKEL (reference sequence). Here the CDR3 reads CASSLRGTGNTIYF. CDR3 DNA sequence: TGTGCCAGCAGCCTCAGGGGGACTGGAAACACCATATATTTT.

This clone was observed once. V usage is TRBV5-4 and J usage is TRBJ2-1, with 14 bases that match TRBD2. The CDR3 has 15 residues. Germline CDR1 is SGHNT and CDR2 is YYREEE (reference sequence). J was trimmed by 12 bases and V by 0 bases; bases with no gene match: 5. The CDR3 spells CASSLVTSGGARQFF. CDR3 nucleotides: TGTGCCAGCAGCTTGGTGACTAGCGGGGGGGCTAGGCAGTTCTTC.

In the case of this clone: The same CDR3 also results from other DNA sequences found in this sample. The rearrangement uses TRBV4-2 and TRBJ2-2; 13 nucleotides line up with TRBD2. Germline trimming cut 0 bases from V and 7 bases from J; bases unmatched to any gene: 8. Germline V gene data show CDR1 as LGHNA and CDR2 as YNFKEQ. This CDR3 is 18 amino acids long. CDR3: CASSQDLLAGGNNGELFF. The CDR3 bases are TGTGCCAGCAGCCAAGATTTACTAGCGGGGGGGAATAACGGGGAGCTGTTTTTT.

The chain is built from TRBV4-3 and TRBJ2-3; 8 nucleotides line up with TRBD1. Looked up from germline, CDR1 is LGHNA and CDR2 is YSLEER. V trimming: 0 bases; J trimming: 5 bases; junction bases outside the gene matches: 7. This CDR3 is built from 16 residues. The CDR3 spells CASSQESQGAGDTQYF. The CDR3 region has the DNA TGCGCCAGCAGCCAAGAATCGCAGGGGGCGGGAGATACGCAGTATTTT.

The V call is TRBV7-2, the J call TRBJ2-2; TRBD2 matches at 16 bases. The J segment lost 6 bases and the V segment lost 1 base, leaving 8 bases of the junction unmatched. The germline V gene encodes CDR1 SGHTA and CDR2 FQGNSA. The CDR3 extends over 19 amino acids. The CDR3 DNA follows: TGTGCCAGCAGCTTAGTCGGGACTAGCGGGGGGGCCTCCCCCGGGGAGCTGTTTTTT. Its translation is CASSLVGTSGGASPGELFF.

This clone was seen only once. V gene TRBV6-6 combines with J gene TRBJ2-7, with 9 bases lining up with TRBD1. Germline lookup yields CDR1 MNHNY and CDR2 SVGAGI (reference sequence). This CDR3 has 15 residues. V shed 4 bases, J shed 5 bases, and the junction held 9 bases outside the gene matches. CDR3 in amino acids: CASSSGGTGIHEQYF. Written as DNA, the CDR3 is TGTGCCAGCAGTTCTGGGGGGACAGGGATACACGAGCAGTACTTC.

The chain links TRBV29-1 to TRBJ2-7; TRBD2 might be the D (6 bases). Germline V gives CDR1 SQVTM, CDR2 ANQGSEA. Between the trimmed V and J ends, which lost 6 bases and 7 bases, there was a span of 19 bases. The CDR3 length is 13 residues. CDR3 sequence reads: CSVSRDLEGEQYF. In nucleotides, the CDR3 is TGCAGCGTCTCTCGGGACCTGGAGGGGGAGCAGTACTTC.

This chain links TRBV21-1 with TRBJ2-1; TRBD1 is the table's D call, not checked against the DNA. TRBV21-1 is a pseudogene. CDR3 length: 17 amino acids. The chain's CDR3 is CASSPHKKVPLHNEQFF. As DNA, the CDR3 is TGTGCCAGCAGCCCCCACAAAAAAGTCCCCCTCCACAATGAGCAGTTCTTC.

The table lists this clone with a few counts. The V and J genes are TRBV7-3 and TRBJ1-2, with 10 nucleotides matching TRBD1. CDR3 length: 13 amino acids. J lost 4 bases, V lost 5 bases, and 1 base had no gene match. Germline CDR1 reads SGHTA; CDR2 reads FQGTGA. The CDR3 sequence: CASSRDRGYGYTF. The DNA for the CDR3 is TGTGCCAGCAGCCGGGACAGGGGCTATGGCTACACCTTC.

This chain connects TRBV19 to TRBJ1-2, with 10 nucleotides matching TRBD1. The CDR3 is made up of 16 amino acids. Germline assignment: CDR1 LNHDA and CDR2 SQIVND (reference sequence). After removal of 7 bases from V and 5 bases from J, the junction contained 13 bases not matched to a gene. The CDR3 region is CASIPGQGMSGYGYTF. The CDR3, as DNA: TGTGCCAGTATCCCGGGACAGGGGATGTCCGGATATGGCTACACCTTC.

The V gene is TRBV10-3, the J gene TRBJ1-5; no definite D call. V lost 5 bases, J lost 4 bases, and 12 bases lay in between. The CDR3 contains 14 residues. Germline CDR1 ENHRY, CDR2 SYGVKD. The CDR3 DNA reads TGTGCCATCAGTTCCGGGTCCCTAAATCAGCCCCAGCATTTT. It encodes CAISSGSLNQPQHF.

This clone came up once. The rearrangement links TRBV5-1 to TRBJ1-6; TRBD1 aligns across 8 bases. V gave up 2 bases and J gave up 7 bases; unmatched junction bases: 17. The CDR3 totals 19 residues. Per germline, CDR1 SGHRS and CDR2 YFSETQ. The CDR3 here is CASSLNGQGSRSGNSPLHF. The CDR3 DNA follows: TGCGCCAGCAGCTTAAATGGACAGGGCTCCCGATCAGGAAATTCACCCCTCCACTTT.

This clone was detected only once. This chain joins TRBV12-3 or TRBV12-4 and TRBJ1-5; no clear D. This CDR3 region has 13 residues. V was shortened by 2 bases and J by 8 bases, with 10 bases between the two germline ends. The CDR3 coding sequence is TGTGCCAGCAGTTTATTCGGCGGCGAGCCCCAGCATTTT. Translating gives CASSLFGGEPQHF.

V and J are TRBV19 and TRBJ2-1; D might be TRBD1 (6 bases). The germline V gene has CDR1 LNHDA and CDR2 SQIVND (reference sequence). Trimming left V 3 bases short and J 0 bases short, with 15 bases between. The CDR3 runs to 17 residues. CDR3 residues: CASSINQGRSSYNEQFF. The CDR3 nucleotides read TGTGCCAGTAGTATCAATCAGGGGCGAAGCTCCTACAATGAGCAGTTCTTC. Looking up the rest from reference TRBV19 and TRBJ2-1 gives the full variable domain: DGGITQSPKYLFRKEGQNVTLSCEQNLNHDAMYWYRQDPGQGLRLIYYSQIVNDFQKGDIAEGYSVSREKKESFPLTVTSAQKNPTAFYLCASSINQGRSSYNEQFFGPGTRLTVL.

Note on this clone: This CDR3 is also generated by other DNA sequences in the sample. CDR3 loop: CASTRTGGTEAFF. Written as DNA, the CDR3 is TGTGCCAGCACCCGGACAGGGGGCACTGAAGCTTTCTTT. The genes are TRBV19 and TRBJ1-1, with 10 bases that match TRBD1. This CDR3 comprises 13 residues. Germline-derived CDR1 and CDR2 are LNHDA and SQIVND (reference sequence). The V and J ends lost 9 bases and 4 bases, in that order; junction bases with no gene match: 5.

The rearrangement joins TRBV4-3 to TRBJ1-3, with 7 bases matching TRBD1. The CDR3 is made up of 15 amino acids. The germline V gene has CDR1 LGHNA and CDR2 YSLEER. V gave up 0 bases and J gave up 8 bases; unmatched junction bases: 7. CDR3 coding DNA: TGCGCCAGCAGCCAAGACAGGGGGTATAGGGACACCATATATTTT. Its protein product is CASSQDRGYRDTIYF.